This passage covers 14 T cell receptor beta chains from one sample sequenced in a study of tumor-infiltrating lymphocytes in primary liver carcinoma. A constant-region primer served to make TCR beta cDNA from roughly 460 ng total RNA. Generation of the TCR beta libraries relied on three nested multiplex PCR rounds using slightly modified ARM-PCR. The first two PCR rounds used TRBV1-TRBV30 forward primers with a C-beta reverse primer, about 10 cycles each. TCRdb reprocessed the multiplex PCR reads with MiXCR, giving one entry per CDR3 protein. Among about 330,000 distinct CDR3 sequences listed, approximately 64% were seen once. Both blood RNA, taken from unsorted whole blood, and germline DNA were extracted. The material sequenced was peripheral blood. These receptors were obtained from a middle-aged man with primary liver carcinoma and hepatitis B virus infection.

As regards this clonotype: This clone may be a read error of a much larger clone one base away. The V call is TRBV6-2 or TRBV6-3, the J call TRBJ2-1, with 9 bases aligning to TRBD2. CDR1 is MNHEY and CDR2 is SVGEGT in the germline V gene. V gave up 5 bases and J gave up 0 bases; unmatched junction bases: 11. This CDR3 has 18 amino acids. CDR3 bases: TGTGCCAGCAGTCAAACCCAGGCGGGAGGGCTCTCCTACAATGAGCAGTTCTTC. Protein product: CASSQTQAGGLSYNEQFF.

In this sample, this clonotype turned up a few times. The chain has TRBV7-3 and TRBJ2-1; 11 bases line up with TRBD2. The CDR3 extends over 18 amino acids. Germline-derived CDR1 and CDR2 are SGHTA and FQGTGA. The ends lost 5 bases at V and 3 bases at J; junction bases unmatched: 12. CDR3 bases: TGTGCCAGCAGCCCGGGGTTAGCGGGAGGGCCAAACTACAATGAGCAGTTCTTC. Amino acids: CASSPGLAGGPNYNEQFF. Supplemented by reference TRBV7-3 and TRBJ2-1, the full variable domain reads GAGVSQTPSNKVTEKGKYVELRCDPISGHTALYWYRQSLGQGPEFLIYFQGTGAADDSGLPNDRFFAVRPEGSVSTLKIQRTERGDSAVYLCASSPGLAGGPNYNEQFFGPGTRLTVL.

The genes are TRBV4-1 and TRBJ2-7; 9 nucleotides align to TRBD1. The CDR3 has 16 residues. Germline V gives CDR1 MGHRA, CDR2 YSYEKL. V trimming: 6 bases; J trimming: 5 bases; junction bases outside the gene matches: 14. The CDR3 DNA follows: TGCGCCAGCAGGTTAACAAAGGACAGGGGCCTCCACGAGCAGTACTTC. This codes for CASRLTKDRGLHEQYF.

A note on this clonotype: This may be a read error: a much more frequent sequence differs by one nucleotide. The chain employs TRBV5-5 and TRBJ1-4; the D is unclear. The CDR3 totals 14 residues. The ends were cut back, 0 bases at V and 2 bases at J, with 5 bases in the middle. Per the germline V gene, CDR1 is SGHKS and CDR2 is YYEKEE (reference sequence). In DNA, the CDR3 is TGTGCCAGCAGCTTGGTATCGACTAATGAAAAACTGTTTTTT. Its protein product is CASSLVSTNEKLFF.

A remark on this clonotype: The junction does not match germline at one end; this may be a read error. The CDR3 here is CSGHKTGGATEAIF. The CDR3 DNA sequence: TGCAGCGGTCACAAGACAGGGGGTGCGACTGAAGCTATCTTT. The V and J genes are TRBV29-1 and TRBJ1-1; 9 bases fit TRBD1. This CDR3 contains 14 residues. The germline V gene has CDR1 SQVTM and CDR2 ANQGSEA.

With respect to this clonotype: Compared with germline, one end of the junction differs, possibly owing to a read error. This rearrangement joins TRBV11-3 to TRBJ2-3; D gene uncertain. CDR3 length equals 12 residues. Germline values: CDR1 SGHNT, CDR2 YENEEA. CDR3 amino acids: CTSSSYTDTQYF. The CDR3 nucleotides read TGTACCAGCAGCTCCTATACAGATACGCAGTACTTT.

Worth noting for this clonotype: The junction departs from the called germline gene at one end, perhaps through a read error. The chain links TRBV11-2 to TRBJ2-2; 14 bases match TRBD2. The CDR3 length is 19 residues. Germline loops: CDR1 SGHAT, CDR2 FQNNGV. The CDR3, as DNA: TGTGTCAGCAGGCCTGGACTAGCGGGAGGATGGGTTGACACTGGGGGGCTGTTTTTT. Translated: CVSRPGLAGGWVDTGGLFF.

A word on this clonotype: This sequence may be a read error, since a much larger clone differs from it by one base. The chain is built from TRBV6-6 and TRBJ1-6; 8 bases are shared with TRBD1. This CDR3 contains 14 residues. Germline assignment: CDR1 MNHNY and CDR2 SVGAGI (reference sequence). Here the CDR3 DNA reads TGTGCCAGCAGCCACGGACAGGGTAGTTCACCCTTCCACTTT. Protein sequence: CASSHGQGSSPFHF.

The table lists this clonotype with many counts. J is TRBJ2-5 and V is TRBV6-1; D remains ambiguous. Germline V gives CDR1 MNHNS, CDR2 SASEGT. The CDR3 spans 13 residues. V was trimmed by 4 bases and J by 5 bases, leaving 11 bases between them. DNA of the CDR3: TGTGCCAGCAGTGCAGGTTTCAGGGAGACCCAGTACTTC. This sequence encodes CASSAGFRETQYF.

This rearrangement joins TRBV10-3 to TRBJ2-5; tentatively, D is TRBD1 (5 bases). V lost 9 bases and J lost 4, with 15 bases in between. Germline lookup yields CDR1 ENHRY and CDR2 SYGVKD. The CDR3 contains 13 residues. CDR3 amino acids: CAISQGGGETQYF. The CDR3 DNA sequence: TGTGCCATTAGTCAGGGCGGTGGAGAGACCCAGTACTTC.

This clonotype was seen just once. A much larger clonotype is one base distant, so this may be a read error. The rearrangement links TRBV12-3 or TRBV12-4 to TRBJ2-7; 13 nucleotides align to TRBD2. The CDR3 runs to 15 residues. V shed 4 bases and J 5 bases; nucleotides not matched to a gene: 5. The CDR3: CASSSGTSGVHEQYF. The CDR3 DNA follows: TGTGCCAGCAGTTCGGGGACTAGCGGGGTCCACGAGCAGTACTTC.

This clonotype showed up many times. The V gene is TRBV12-3 or TRBV12-4, the J gene TRBJ1-2, with a possible D match to TRBD1 (5 bases). The germline V and J ends were trimmed by 7 bases and 2 bases, with 17 bases remaining between them. The CDR3 extends over 15 amino acids. DNA for the CDR3: TGTGCCAGCACCACCTCTCAGGGCCGCAACTATGGCTACACCTTC. Translated: CASTTSQGRNYGYTF.

A word on this clonotype: One end of the junction does not line up with germline, which may come from a read error. CDR3 region: CTSSFDNFQETQYF. CDR3 nucleotides: TGTACCAGCAGCTTCGACAACTTCCAAGAGACCCAGTACTTC. This chain connects TRBV5-5 to TRBJ2-5; D is uncertain. The CDR3 is 14 residues long. The germline V gene encodes CDR1 SGHKS and CDR2 YYEKEE (reference sequence).

As for this clonotype: The junction shows a germline mismatch at one end, possibly a read error. This chain links TRBV11-2 with TRBJ2-3, with D perhaps matching TRBD1 (5 bases). Germline assignment: CDR1 SGHAT and CDR2 FQNNGV. This CDR3 has 17 residues. This CDR3 reads CAGSLWSGLDGTDTQYF. The DNA of the CDR3 is TGCGCCGGCAGCTTATGGTCAGGGCTTGACGGCACAGATACGCAGTATTTT.